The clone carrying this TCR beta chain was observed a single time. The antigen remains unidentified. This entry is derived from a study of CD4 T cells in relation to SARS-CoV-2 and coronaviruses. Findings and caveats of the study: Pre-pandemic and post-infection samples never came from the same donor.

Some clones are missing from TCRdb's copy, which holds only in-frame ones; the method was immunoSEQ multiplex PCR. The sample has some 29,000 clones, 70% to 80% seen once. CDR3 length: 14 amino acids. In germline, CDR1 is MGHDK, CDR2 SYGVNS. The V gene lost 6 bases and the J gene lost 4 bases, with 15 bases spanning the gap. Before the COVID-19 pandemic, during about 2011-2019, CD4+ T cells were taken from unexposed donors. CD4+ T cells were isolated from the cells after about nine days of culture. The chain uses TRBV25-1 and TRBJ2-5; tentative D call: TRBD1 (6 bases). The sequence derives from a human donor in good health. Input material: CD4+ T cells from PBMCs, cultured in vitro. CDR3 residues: CASSRGGAGETQYF. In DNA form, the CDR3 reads TGTGCCAGCAGCCGAGGGGGTGCAGGAGAGACCCAGTACTTC.